Listed below are T cell receptor beta chains from one sample, sequenced in a study of beta chain features in type 1 diabetes. Clones were sequenced by immunoSEQ multiplex PCR, and TCRdb holds only the in-frame ones, with some missing. The repertoire holds roughly 450,000 clones, with over 9.5% as singletons. Sequencing input: naive CD4+ T cells from blood. All receptors come from a woman aged 18-29 years in good health. CDR3s include the opening cysteine and the closing phenylalanine or tryptophan. The D gene is left open where the match is weak. Clone size is given for some rows only: seen once, a few or many times, or a class if the clone is expanded.

size: .; J: TRBJ2-6; D: .; V: TRBV29-1; DNA: TGCAGCGTTGACTCGGGACGGGCTCCCCCCTACTCTGGGGCCAACGTCCTGACTTTC; CDR3: CSVDSGRAPPYSGANVLTF
size: .; J: TRBJ2-4; D: .; V: TRBV14; DNA: TGTGCCAGCAGCCAAGTCGGACTAGCCAAAAACATTCAGTACTTC; CDR3: CASSQVGLAKNIQYF
size: .; J: TRBJ2-1; D: .; V: TRBV7-2; DNA: TGTGCCAGCAGTCGATCGGGTTCGATCCCTTCCAATGAGCAGTTCTTC; CDR3: CASSRSGSIPSNEQFF
size: few; J: TRBJ2-1; D: .; V: TRBV7-2; DNA: TGTGCCAGCAGCGTGACTAGTTACAATGAGCAGTTCTTC; CDR3: CASSVTSYNEQFF
size: few; J: TRBJ2-1; D: .; V: TRBV7-2; DNA: TGTGCCAGCAGTTCTGACAGGTTCAATGAGCAGTTCTTC; CDR3: CASSSDRFNEQFF
size: .; J: TRBJ1-1; D: .; V: TRBV4-3; DNA: TGCGCCAGCAGCCAAGATAGGGCAAGCGGTACGGCTTTCTTT; CDR3: CASSQDRASGTAFF
size: .; J: TRBJ1-2; D: .; V: TRBV29-1; DNA: TGCAGCGTTGTACAGATCAATGGCTACACCTTC; CDR3: CSVVQINGYTF
size: .; J: TRBJ2-3; D: .; V: TRBV10-3; DNA: TGTGCCAGCTCTGGTGCAGATACGCAGTATTTT; CDR3: CASSGADTQYF
size: few; J: TRBJ2-6; D: .; V: TRBV7-3; DNA: TGTGCCAGCAGCTTAAATCCGGGTAGGGCCAACGTCCTGACTTTC; CDR3: CASSLNPGRANVLTF
size: few; J: TRBJ2-7; D: TRBD2; V: TRBV7-9; DNA: TGTGCCAGCAGTCCGACTAGCGGCTCCTACGAGCAGTACTTC; CDR3: CASSPTSGSYEQYF
size: few; J: TRBJ1-6; D: .; V: TRBV2; DNA: TGTGCCTCTTCCGGGACGAAGAATTCACCCCTCCACTTT; CDR3: CASSGTKNSPLHF
size: few; J: TRBJ2-1; D: .; V: TRBV7-9; DNA: TGTGCCAGCGGATCAGGCTACAATTCCTACAATGAGCAGTTCTTC; CDR3: CASGSGYNSYNEQFF
size: .; J: TRBJ1-2; D: .; V: TRBV14; DNA: TGTGCCAGCAGCCAAGATTTGATTACCTATGGCTACACCTTC; CDR3: CASSQDLITYGYTF
size: few; J: TRBJ1-1; D: .; V: TRBV29-1; DNA: TGCAGCGGTGGCACTGAAGCTTTCTTT; CDR3: CSGGTEAFF